The 29 T cell receptor beta chains listed next were all sequenced from one sample in a study of T cells in localized non-small cell lung cancer. The method was immunoSEQ multiplex PCR; TCRdb's version includes in-frame clones alone and lacks a portion of them. The repertoire consists of around 100,000 clones, with around 90% occurring once and the leading ten covering 15%. This specimen was peripheral blood, taken before any cancer treatment. These receptor sequences come from a man aged 35 to 69 with stage I squamous cell lung carcinoma.

The chain carries TRBV18 and TRBJ1-2, with unresolved D. Germline values: CDR1 KGHSH, CDR2 LQKENI. V lost 2 bases and J lost 0, with 4 bases in between. The CDR3 runs to 13 residues. The CDR3 DNA sequence: TGTGCCAGCTCACCAGCCTCTAACTATGGCTACACCTTC. This translates into CASSPASNYGYTF.

This chain connects TRBV18 to TRBJ1-6; tentatively, D is TRBD1 (5 bases). Trimming took off 6 bases at V and 9 bases at J, with 21 bases between the two ends. The CDR3 covers 16 residues. The germline V gene has CDR1 KGHSH and CDR2 LQKENI. CDR3 DNA sequence: TGTGCCAGCTCTACCTCCGACCCCGGGAGGGGTTCACCCCTCCACTTT. Its protein product is CASSTSDPGRGSPLHF.

The table lists this clone with a count of one. V usage is TRBV4-1 and J usage is TRBJ2-2; D is unclear. Germline V lookup: CDR1 MGHRA, CDR2 YSYEKL. The CDR3 spans 15 residues. The V gene lost 1 base and the J gene lost 0 bases, with 6 bases spanning the gap. The CDR3 region is CASSQGQTNTGELFF. CDR3 DNA sequence: TGCGCCAGCAGCCAAGGGCAGACGAACACCGGGGAGCTGTTTTTT.

Only one count was recorded for this clone. The chain uses TRBV5-1 and TRBJ2-2, with no clear D. The V gene lost 3 bases and the J gene lost 3 bases, with 9 bases spanning the gap. The CDR3 length is 14 residues. Germline V gives CDR1 SGHRS, CDR2 YFSETQ. The DNA of the CDR3 is TGCGCCAGCAGCTATTGGACCTACACCGGGGAGCTGTTTTTT. The encoded protein is CASSYWTYTGELFF.

The genes are TRBV5-1 and TRBJ1-2; 10 bases are a match to TRBD1. This CDR3 contains 14 residues. Trimming removed 2 bases from V and 6 bases from J; junction bases left unmatched: 4. Germline V gives CDR1 SGHRS, CDR2 YFSETQ. In nucleotides, the CDR3 is TGCGCCAGCAGCTTTAGGGGACAGGGGAATGGCTACACCTTC. Translated, it gives CASSFRGQGNGYTF.

The J gene is TRBJ1-4, the V gene TRBV9; no clear D gene. The germline V gene encodes CDR1 SGDLS and CDR2 YYNGEE. The CDR3 runs 13 residues. Between the trimmed V and J ends, which lost 0 bases and 8 bases, there was a span of 8 bases. CDR3 nucleotides: TGTGCCAGCAGCGTAGGTTTGGAGGAAAAACTGTTTTTT. It encodes CASSVGLEEKLFF.

CDR3 residues: CASSEAQGPTEAFF. DNA for the CDR3: TGTGCCAGCAGTGAAGCACAGGGGCCCACTGAAGCTTTCTTT. The chain has TRBV6-1 and TRBJ1-1; the match to TRBD1 covers 7 bases. After removal of 0 bases from V and 4 bases from J, the junction contained 2 bases not matched to a gene. The CDR3 totals 14 residues. Germline values: CDR1 MNHNS, CDR2 SASEGT.

The gene calls are TRBV5-1 and TRBJ1-2, with TRBD1 matching over 7 bases. The CDR3 runs 14 residues. The germline V gene has CDR1 SGHRS and CDR2 YFSETQ. Unmatched junction bases numbered 1, after V lost 2 bases and J lost 0 bases. CDR3: CASSFGQANYGYTF. CDR3 DNA sequence: TGCGCCAGCAGCTTCGGACAGGCTAACTATGGCTACACCTTC.

This clone was found a few times. This chain connects TRBV6-6 to TRBJ2-7; 7 bases fit TRBD1. The CDR3 spans 14 residues. V dropped 6 bases and J dropped 5; count of bases not matched to a gene: 10. Germline V gene lookup returns CDR1 MNHNY and CDR2 SVGAGI (reference sequence). CDR3 amino acids: CASSPTGIANEQYF. In DNA form, the CDR3 reads TGTGCCAGCAGCCCGACAGGGATAGCAAACGAGCAGTACTTC.

V and J are TRBV19 and TRBJ1-6; D unresolved. The germline gives CDR1 LNHDA, CDR2 SQIVND (reference sequence). Deletions cut 2 bases from V and 3 bases from J, with 8 bases between. The CDR3 sequence is 15 residues long. CDR3 sequence: CASSIPGLYNSPLHF. The CDR3 nucleotides are TGTGCCAGTAGTATACCAGGACTCTATAATTCACCCCTCCACTTT.

Remarks on this clone: This same CDR3 is encoded by further DNA sequences in the sample. The J gene is TRBJ1-2, the V gene TRBV5-1; 9 bases match TRBD1. V shed 3 bases and J 7 bases; nucleotides not matched to a gene: 4. The CDR3 runs 13 residues. Germline V gene data show CDR1 as SGHRS and CDR2 as YFSETQ. This CDR3 is CASSSGQGGGYTF. The CDR3 bases are TGCGCCAGCAGCTCGGGACAGGGAGGTGGCTACACCTTC.

The genes are TRBV5-1 and TRBJ1-1; D is uncertain. Trimming left V 4 bases short and J 4 bases short, with 11 bases between. This CDR3 contains 13 residues. Germline values: CDR1 SGHRS, CDR2 YFSETQ. The CDR3 reads CASSVGGGTEAFF. For the CDR3, the DNA is TGCGCCAGCAGCGTTGGAGGCGGCACTGAAGCTTTCTTT.

The chain joins TRBV28 to TRBJ1-1; TRBD1 might be the D (6 bases). Germline assignment: CDR1 MDHEN and CDR2 SYDVKM. The length of the CDR3 is 15 residues. The V end was cut by 3 bases, the J end by 4 bases, with 15 bases between. CDR3 loop: CASSLTGARGTEAFF. The DNA for the CDR3 is TGTGCCAGCAGTTTGACAGGAGCGCGGGGCACTGAAGCTTTCTTT.

The chain joins TRBV5-4 to TRBJ2-3, with 7 bases fitting TRBD1. Trimming at V came to 3 bases and at J to 1 base, leaving 8 bases not matched to a gene. CDR3 length: 16 amino acids. The V gene's germline CDR1 is SGHNT and CDR2 YYREEE (reference sequence). The CDR3 sequence is CASSSPTGRGTDTQYF. DNA for the CDR3: TGTGCCAGCAGCTCGCCGACAGGGCGGGGCACAGATACGCAGTATTTT.

The chain has TRBV7-9 and TRBJ1-4, with 10 positions matching TRBD1. CDR1 and CDR2 from the germline V gene are SEHNR and FQNEAQ (reference sequence). The trim removed 4 bases at V and 7 bases at J, leaving 9 bases unmatched. There are 16 residues in the CDR3. The CDR3 region is CASSSSGQGFFEKLFF. DNA for the CDR3: TGTGCCAGCAGCTCCTCGGGACAGGGGTTTTTTGAAAAACTGTTTTTT.

The gene calls are TRBV29-1 and TRBJ2-7; D unresolved. Deletions cut 4 bases from V and 2 bases from J, with 6 bases between. This CDR3 is built from 11 residues. Germline CDR1 is SQVTM and CDR2 is ANQGSEA. CDR3 protein: CSVGQPYEQYF. As DNA, the CDR3 is TGCAGCGTTGGCCAACCCTACGAGCAGTACTTC.

This chain uses TRBV2 with TRBJ2-5; 8 positions match TRBD2. From germline, CDR1 is SNHLY and CDR2 FYNNEI. Trimming cost V 4 bases and J 3 bases; bases outside gene matches: 4. This CDR3 has 14 amino acids. The CDR3 nucleotides are TGTGCCAGCAGTGGGACTAGCCGTGAAGAGACCCAGTACTTC. It translates to CASSGTSREETQYF.

The J gene is TRBJ1-1, the V gene TRBV25-1; 10 bases align to TRBD1. Trimming removed 4 bases from V and 1 base from J; junction bases left unmatched: 3. CDR1 is MGHDK, CDR2 SYGVNS, per germline. This CDR3 spans 15 amino acids. Written as DNA, the CDR3 is TGTGCCAGCAGTGGGGGACAGGGGAGGAACACTGAAGCTTTCTTT. It yields the protein CASSGGQGRNTEAFF.

This chain uses TRBV19 with TRBJ2-2; D is unclear. CDR1 and CDR2 from the germline V gene are LNHDA and SQIVND (reference sequence). The CDR3 totals 14 residues. CDR3 DNA sequence: TGTGCTTCGAGCGTAGGCCCCAAGGCCGGGGAGCTGTTTTTT. As protein: CASSVGPKAGELFF.

The chain has TRBV19 and TRBJ1-2; the D is unclear. Germline values: CDR1 LNHDA, CDR2 SQIVND (reference sequence). This CDR3 is 12 amino acids long. Trimming left V 4 bases short and J 4 bases short, with 7 bases between. In nucleotides, the CDR3 is TGTGCCAGTAGTAGTTCCGGCTATGGCTACACCTTC. Translating gives CASSSSGYGYTF. Drawing the rest from reference TRBV19 and TRBJ1-2, the complete variable domain is DGGITQSPKYLFRKEGQNVTLSCEQNLNHDAMYWYRQDPGQGLRLIYYSQIVNDFQKGDIAEGYSVSREKKESFPLTVTSAQKNPTAFYLCASSSSGYGYTFGSGTRLTVV.

The rearrangement joins TRBV18 to TRBJ2-1; no firm D call. This CDR3 has 13 residues. The germline V gene has CDR1 KGHSH and CDR2 LQKENI. V lost 3 bases and J lost 8, with 11 bases in between. The CDR3 reads CASSPHTTHEQFF. CDR3 DNA: TGTGCCAGCTCACCCCACACGACCCATGAGCAGTTCTTC.

The chain combines TRBV27 with TRBJ1-1; D ambiguous. Germline V gene lookup returns CDR1 MNHEY and CDR2 SMNVEV (reference sequence). The CDR3 loop spans 17 amino acids. V shed 6 bases and J shed 0 bases, with 20 bases lying between them. CDR3 amino acids: CASSRREEVFMNTEAFF. The CDR3 DNA is TGTGCCAGCAGCCGACGGGAGGAAGTTTTCATGAACACTGAAGCTTTCTTT.

As regards this clone: Because the CDR3 is missing its conserved closing phenylalanine or tryptophan, this is likely a read error. CDR3 bases: TGCGCCAGCAGCGCACGAGACAGGGGATCTGATGGCTACACCCTC. Amino acids: CASSARDRGSDGYTL. The gene calls are TRBV5-1 and TRBJ1-2; 8 nucleotides line up with TRBD1. Germline values: CDR1 SGHRS, CDR2 YFSETQ. The CDR3 spans 15 residues. The J segment lost 6 bases and the V segment lost 4 bases, leaving 11 bases of the junction unmatched.

The chain couples TRBV6-5 to TRBJ1-1; D possibly corresponds to TRBD1 (5 bases). Germline lookup yields CDR1 MNHEY and CDR2 SVGAGI. There are 13 residues in the CDR3. V lost 4 bases to trimming and J lost 9 bases, with 15 bases between them. Here the CDR3 reads CASSSPGGFKAFF. The DNA of the CDR3 is TGTGCCAGCAGTTCGCCTGGGGGATTTAAAGCTTTCTTT.

The rearrangement joins TRBV4-1 to TRBJ1-4; D gene uncertain. V shed 2 bases and J shed 2 bases, with 21 bases lying between them. The CDR3 runs 19 residues. The germline V gene encodes CDR1 MGHRA and CDR2 YSYEKL. The CDR3 DNA follows: TGCGCCAGCAGCCAACGAGTATCAGGCTTAAGAGGGACTAATGAAAAACTGTTTTTT. This gives the protein CASSQRVSGLRGTNEKLFF.

The chain links TRBV5-4 to TRBJ1-1; D is possibly TRBD1 (5 bases). This CDR3 is built from 13 residues. V was cut by 5 bases and J by 0 bases, with 8 bases left in between. Germline loops: CDR1 SGHNT, CDR2 YYREEE (reference sequence). In DNA form, the CDR3 reads TGTGCCAGCAGACAGGAACTGAACACTGAAGCTTTCTTT. Its protein is CASRQELNTEAFF.

V is TRBV28 and J is TRBJ2-2; no clear D gene. The germline V gene encodes CDR1 MDHEN and CDR2 SYDVKM. Trimming left V 6 bases short and J 2 bases short, with 4 bases between. This CDR3 contains 12 residues. DNA for the CDR3: TGTGCCAGCAGAGCAAACACCGGGGAGCTGTTTTTT. Amino acids: CASRANTGELFF.

The chain combines TRBV4-1 with TRBJ1-6; no reliable D call. CDR1 MGHRA and CDR2 YSYEKL come from the germline V gene. The V gene lost 0 bases and the J gene lost 0 bases, with 12 bases spanning the gap. This CDR3 contains 18 residues. DNA of the CDR3: TGCGCCAGCAGCCAAGATCTAAGCAGACTCTCCTATAATTCACCCCTCCACTTT. Its translation: CASSQDLSRLSYNSPLHF.

The V and J genes are TRBV5-1 and TRBJ2-4, with D uncertain. The V gene lost 0 bases and the J gene lost 0 bases, with 19 bases spanning the gap. CDR3 length: 19 residues. Germline V gives CDR1 SGHRS, CDR2 YFSETQ. The CDR3 here is CASSLVAGAPEVAKNIQYF. The CDR3, as DNA: TGCGCCAGCAGCTTGGTAGCAGGTGCCCCCGAAGTAGCCAAAAACATTCAGTACTTC.